These 30 T cell receptor beta chains came from one sample sequenced in a study of T cell responses to AZD1222 COVID-19 vaccine. The table came from immunoSEQ multiplex PCR; TCRdb's copy has only in-frame clones and leaves some out. The sample gives some 130,000 clones, roughly 89% of which show up once; about 1.9% is in the top ten. The specimen comprised peripheral blood, sampled on day 0 of AZD1222 vaccination. These receptors all stem from an adult in good health.

The chain has TRBV27 and TRBJ1-2, with D unresolved. Germline V gives CDR1 MNHEY, CDR2 SMNVEV (reference sequence). The CDR3 totals 14 residues. Trimming removed 1 base from V and 4 bases from J, with 10 bases in between. The CDR3 sequence is CASSLFAGSYGYTF. The DNA for the CDR3 is TGTGCCAGCAGTTTATTTGCCGGTAGCTATGGCTACACCTTC.

V and J are TRBV28 and TRBJ2-7, with 8 bases aligning to TRBD1. Looked up from germline, CDR1 is MDHEN and CDR2 is SYDVKM. V trimming: 5 bases; J trimming: 7 bases; junction bases outside the gene matches: 10. The CDR3 runs 14 residues. The CDR3 loop is CASSLPGQVGEQYF. CDR3 coding DNA: TGTGCCAGCAGTCTACCGGGACAGGTGGGGGAGCAGTACTTC.

This clone was found once. The chain recombines TRBV27 with TRBJ2-7; D may be TRBD1 (5 bases). This CDR3 contains 15 residues. Trimming took off 5 bases at V and 2 bases at J, with 16 bases between the two ends. Germline CDR1 reads MNHEY; CDR2 reads SMNVEV (reference sequence). The CDR3 nucleotides read TGTGCCAGCAGTGTTTCCTGGACACCAGCCTACGAGCAGTACTTC. This sequence encodes CASSVSWTPAYEQYF.

The chain carries TRBV5-1 and TRBJ1-3, with D hard to call. The V gene's germline CDR1 is SGHRS and CDR2 YFSETQ. V lost 3 bases and J lost 4, with 5 bases in between. The CDR3 loop spans 12 amino acids. CDR3 DNA sequence: TGCGCCAGCAGCTCGGGAGGAAACACCATATATTTT. Encoded protein: CASSSGGNTIYF.

The chain recombines TRBV3-1 (or the pseudogene TRBV3-2) with TRBJ1-3; the D gene is possibly TRBD1 (5 bases). V dropped 4 bases and J dropped 4 bases, with 14 bases sitting between them. Germline lookup yields CDR1 LGHDT and CDR2 YNNKEL (reference sequence). This CDR3 spans 15 amino acids. CDR3 bases: TGTGCCAGCAGCCTCACGACAGCAAGGGGAAACACCATATATTTT. Its protein is CASSLTTARGNTIYF.

V is TRBV19 and J is TRBJ2-1; 9 bases agree with TRBD2. The germline CDR1 and CDR2 sequences are LNHDA and SQIVND (reference sequence). CDR3 length equals 16 residues. The ends lost 5 bases at V and 9 bases at J; junction bases unmatched: 14. DNA for the CDR3: TGTGCCAGTAGTGGGGCGGGAGGGTATATTTCGGGTGAGCAGTTCTTC. As protein: CASSGAGGYISGEQFF.

The chain employs TRBV7-9 and TRBJ1-1; unclear D gene. The CDR3 extends over 11 amino acids. Germline V gives CDR1 SEHNR, CDR2 FQNEAQ (reference sequence). V was trimmed by 2 bases and J by 8 bases, leaving 6 bases between them. The CDR3 bases are TGTGCCAGCAGCTTAAAAGGAGAAGCTTTCTTT. Its translation is CASSLKGEAFF.

The chain uses TRBV19 and TRBJ1-1; D unclear. The CDR3 covers 15 residues. CDR1 and CDR2 (germline): LNHDA, SQIVND (reference sequence). V lost 7 bases, J lost 0 bases, and 15 bases lay in between. This CDR3 reads CASTTFKGLNTEAFF. The CDR3, as DNA: TGTGCCAGTACCACTTTCAAAGGGTTGAACACTGAAGCTTTCTTT. The full variable domain, completed using reference TRBV19 and TRBJ1-1, is DGGITQSPKYLFRKEGQNVTLSCEQNLNHDAMYWYRQDPGQGLRLIYYSQIVNDFQKGDIAEGYSVSREKKESFPLTVTSAQKNPTAFYLCASTTFKGLNTEAFFGQGTRLTVV.

The V gene is TRBV15, the J gene TRBJ1-1; D perhaps matches TRBD1 (6 bases). V lost 8 bases and J lost 3, with 16 bases in between. CDR1 and CDR2 (germline): LNHNV, YYDKDF (reference sequence). This CDR3 spans 14 amino acids. The CDR3 loop is CATSHGGSDTEAFF. CDR3 DNA: TGTGCCACCTCTCACGGGGGCTCGGACACTGAAGCTTTCTTT.

The chain joins TRBV2 to TRBJ2-7, with D possibly matching TRBD1 (6 bases). The length of the CDR3 is 12 residues. Per the germline V gene, CDR1 is SNHLY and CDR2 is FYNNEI. Trimming removed 7 bases from V and 3 bases from J, with 10 bases in between. CDR3: CASMGRGYEQYF. The CDR3 bases are TGTGCCAGCATGGGCAGGGGCTACGAGCAGTACTTC.

The genes are TRBV7-6 and TRBJ1-2; D possibly corresponds to TRBD1 (5 bases). V dropped 1 base and J dropped 0 bases, with 12 bases sitting between them. The germline CDR1 and CDR2 sequences are SGHVS and FNYEAQ. This CDR3 comprises 16 residues. The CDR3 protein is CASSLEGPKANYGYTF. CDR3 in DNA: TGTGCCAGCAGCTTAGAGGGACCGAAAGCTAACTATGGCTACACCTTC. The full variable domain, its missing parts supplied by reference TRBV7-6 and TRBJ1-2, is GAGVSQSPRYKVTKRGQDVALRCDPISGHVSLYWYRQALGQGPEFLTYFNYEAQQDKSGLPNDRFSAERPEGSISTLTIQRTEQRDSAMYRCASSLEGPKANYGYTFGSGTRLTVV.

This clone was seen a single time. V usage is TRBV12-5 and J usage is TRBJ1-1; D is perhaps TRBD1 (5 bases). The CDR3 length is 17 residues. The V end lost 0 bases, the J end lost 0 bases, and 14 bases lay between the germline ends. Germline loops: CDR1 LGHNT, CDR2 FRNRAP. CDR3 sequence (DNA): TGTGCTAGTGGTTTGGTAATATTGGGACCCATGAACACTGAAGCTTTCTTT. Its protein product is CASGLVILGPMNTEAFF.

This chain uses TRBV3-1 (or the pseudogene TRBV3-2) with TRBJ2-7, with D possibly being TRBD1 (5 bases). CDR1 LGHDT and CDR2 YNNKEL come from the germline V gene (reference sequence). Between the trimmed V and J ends, which lost 0 bases and 4 bases, there was a span of 19 bases. CDR3 size: 17 residues. CDR3 amino acids: CASSQEAGDRYIYEQYF. CDR3 sequence (DNA): TGTGCCAGCAGCCAAGAGGCCGGTGACAGATACATTTACGAGCAGTACTTC.

The chain employs TRBV9 and TRBJ1-1; D gene uncertain. The length of the CDR3 is 19 residues. The ends were cut back, 5 bases at V and 1 base at J, with 27 bases in the middle. The germline gives CDR1 SGDLS, CDR2 YYNGEE. The CDR3 here is CASSLYPSPQTPRNTEAFF. The DNA for the CDR3 is TGTGCCAGCAGTCTATATCCAAGCCCCCAGACTCCACGGAACACTGAAGCTTTCTTT.

Written as DNA, the CDR3 is TGCGCCAGCAGCTTGGGGGGAGAGAATTCACCCCTCCACTTT. Amino acids: CASSLGGENSPLHF. The chain recombines TRBV5-1 with TRBJ1-6; D unresolved. The CDR3 consists of 14 residues. The V end lost 0 bases, the J end lost 7 bases, and 8 bases lay between the germline ends. In germline, CDR1 is SGHRS, CDR2 YFSETQ.

In DNA, the CDR3 is TGTGCCAGCAGCCCTAGCGGAGGGGGGCGTAACTATGGCTACACCTTC. This translates into CASSPSGGGRNYGYTF. The chain links TRBV7-2 to TRBJ1-2; tentatively, D is TRBD1 (6 bases). CDR1 SGHTA and CDR2 FQGNSA come from the germline V gene. With 5 bases removed from V and 1 base from J, the gap between germline ends came to 17 bases. This CDR3 is 16 amino acids long.

This chain uses TRBV5-6 with TRBJ1-1; no firm D call. Germline V gene data show CDR1 as SGHDT and CDR2 as YYEEEE. V shed 2 bases and J shed 6 bases, with 14 bases lying between them. This CDR3 has 14 residues. The CDR3 spells CASSLPYLGAEAFF. In nucleotides, the CDR3 is TGTGCCAGCAGCTTACCTTACCTAGGAGCTGAAGCTTTCTTT.

V and J are TRBV6-6 and TRBJ1-1; no clear D gene. V was shortened by 6 bases and J by 4 bases, with 12 bases between the two germline ends. This CDR3 is 13 amino acids long. Germline CDR1 and CDR2: MNHNY and SVGAGI (reference sequence). CDR3 DNA sequence: TGTGCCAGCAGAAACCGTCAGGTCACTGAAGCTTTCTTT. It yields the protein CASRNRQVTEAFF.

The chain has TRBV4-2 and TRBJ1-1; D perhaps matches TRBD1 (6 bases). Deletions cut 6 bases from V and 6 bases from J, with 29 bases between. CDR1 is LGHNA and CDR2 is YNFKEQ in the germline V gene. The CDR3 is made up of 18 amino acids. The CDR3 sequence: CASSTTPGRGEDWAEAFF. The CDR3 coding sequence is TGTGCCAGCAGTACAACCCCCGGAAGGGGGGAAGACTGGGCTGAAGCTTTCTTT.

This clone has just one count. This chain joins TRBV5-6 and TRBJ2-3; 9 positions agree with TRBD1. Trimming at V came to 0 bases and at J to 1 base, leaving 3 bases not matched to a gene. This CDR3 contains 16 residues. In germline, CDR1 is SGHDT, CDR2 YYEEEE. CDR3 DNA sequence: TGTGCCAGCAGCTTGGACAGGGGGCTAGGCACAGATACGCAGTATTTT. Its protein product is CASSLDRGLGTDTQYF.

The rearrangement links TRBV24-1 to TRBJ2-1; 7 nucleotides agree with TRBD1. CDR1 is KGHDR, CDR2 SFDVKD, per germline. The V and J ends lost 4 bases and 0 bases, in that order; junction bases with no gene match: 5. This CDR3 contains 16 residues. The CDR3 region is CATSDPGTASYNEQFF. For the CDR3, the DNA is TGTGCCACCAGTGACCCCGGGACAGCCTCCTACAATGAGCAGTTCTTC.

The CDR3 DNA is TGCAGCGTGGGGGACTACGAGCAGTACTTC. Amino acids: CSVGDYEQYF. This chain joins TRBV29-1 and TRBJ2-7; D is possibly TRBD1 or TRBD2 (5 bases each). This CDR3 is built from 10 residues. The V gene's germline CDR1 is SQVTM and CDR2 ANQGSEA. The V end lost 6 bases, the J end lost 3 bases, and 6 bases lay between the germline ends.

The CDR3 DNA sequence: TGCGCCAGCAGCCAAGATACGAGGGACTATGGCTACACCTTC. This sequence encodes CASSQDTRDYGYTF. The chain employs TRBV4-3 and TRBJ1-2; D unclear. Trimming removed 0 bases from V and 3 bases from J, with 8 bases in between. CDR3 size: 14 residues. The germline V gene has CDR1 LGHNA and CDR2 YSLEER.

This chain connects TRBV5-1 to TRBJ1-1; D gene uncertain. V was clipped by 3 bases and J by 1 base, with 13 bases between them. Germline lookup yields CDR1 SGHRS and CDR2 YFSETQ. CDR3 length: 15 amino acids. Here the CDR3 DNA reads TGCGCCAGCAGCTCCGGCGGGAACGGGAACACTGAAGCTTTCTTT. It encodes CASSSGGNGNTEAFF.

The genes are TRBV7-6 and TRBJ2-5; tentatively, D is TRBD1 (7 bases). Trimming cost V 4 bases and J 5 bases, with 11 bases left between them. In germline, CDR1 is SGHVS, CDR2 FNYEAQ. The CDR3 totals 13 residues. CDR3 protein: CASSSPGGETQYF. CDR3 coding DNA: TGTGCCAGCAGCTCCCCAGGGGGGGAGACCCAGTACTTC.

V gene TRBV2 combines with J gene TRBJ2-2; a possible D gene is TRBD2 (7 bases). CDR1 SNHLY and CDR2 FYNNEI come from the germline V gene. CDR3 length: 15 residues. V lost 4 bases and J lost 7, with 16 bases in between. CDR3 in DNA: TGTGCCAGCAGTGCCCGGCAAGGGGGGGTCGGGGAGCTGTTTTTT. As protein: CASSARQGGVGELFF.

The CDR3 loop is CASSGSGGADTQYF. In DNA, the CDR3 is TGTGCCAGCAGCGGTAGCGGGGGGGCAGATACGCAGTATTTT. The chain uses TRBV6-2 or TRBV6-3 and TRBJ2-3; 11 positions match TRBD2. The trim removed 6 bases at V and 4 bases at J, leaving 3 bases unmatched. The CDR3 covers 14 residues. Germline V lookup: CDR1 MNHEY, CDR2 SVGEGT.

The chain carries TRBV4-2 and TRBJ2-7, with D perhaps assigned TRBD1 or TRBD2 (5 bases each). Germline lookup yields CDR1 LGHNA and CDR2 YNFKEQ. The CDR3 runs to 18 residues. V gave up 2 bases and J gave up 2 bases, with 22 bases separating them. In nucleotides, the CDR3 is TGTGCCAGCAGCCAACGTGGTGGAACCGGGACGGTAGCCTACGAGCAGTACTTC. This translates into CASSQRGGTGTVAYEQYF.

The rearrangement links TRBV6-5 to TRBJ1-1; unclear D gene. This CDR3 is 15 amino acids long. Per the germline V gene, CDR1 is MNHEY and CDR2 is SVGAGI. Trimming shortened V by 3 bases and J by 0 bases, and 11 bases separated the two germline ends. CDR3 residues: CASSYGSGLNTEAFF. The CDR3 DNA is TGTGCCAGCAGTTATGGATCGGGGTTGAACACTGAAGCTTTCTTT.

This clone appeared a few times. The V call is TRBV24-1, the J call TRBJ2-1; D might be TRBD1 or TRBD2, each matching 5 bases. With 2 bases removed from V and 5 bases from J, the gap between germline ends came to 6 bases. The CDR3 contains 13 residues. The V gene's germline CDR1 is KGHDR and CDR2 SFDVKD. The CDR3 sequence is CATSDWDDNEQFF. The CDR3, as DNA: TGTGCCACCAGTGATTGGGACGACAATGAGCAGTTCTTC.